These 10 T cell receptor beta chains were sequenced from one sample in a study of tumor and adjacent non-tumor tissue in lung cancer. TCRbeta libraries were built with three rounds of nested PCR, modified from ARM-PCR. TCRdb analysed the multiplex PCR reads with MiXCR anew, one entry per CDR3 protein. In the table there are some 77,000 distinct CDR3 sequences, nearly 70% of which are singletons. RNA was extracted from bulk tissue without any cell sorting. The material sequenced was lung tumor tissue. Receptors originate from a woman in her 70s with non-small cell lung cancer.

This clonotype was seen just once. Germline and junction disagree at one end, which may indicate a read error. J is TRBJ2-6 and V is TRBV6-1; D is perhaps TRBD2 (6 bases). Looked up from germline, CDR1 is MNHNS and CDR2 is SASEGT. The CDR3 covers 15 residues. Here the CDR3 reads CASSGTGVVANVLTF. CDR3 DNA: TGTGCTAGCAGTGGGACGGGGGTTGTGGCCAACGTCCTGACTTTC.

Concerning this clonotype: This is likely a read error, given that the CDR3 carries no conserved phenylalanine or tryptophan at its end. No DNA is shown, since the ends of the CDR3 on it are uncertain; the CDR3 is the one TCRdb lists. The chain has TRBV29-1 and TRBJ2-1; the table's D gene call, TRBD1, was not cross checked with the DNA. The germline V gene has CDR1 SQVTM and CDR2 ANQGSEA. The CDR3 adds up to 14 amino acids, both ends counted. The CDR3 loop is CSVNLGQGRNERFS.

This clonotype was detected only once. Relative to the germline gene, one junction end is altered; a read error may explain this. The rearrangement links TRBV12-3 or TRBV12-4 to TRBJ2-3, with 7 bases matching TRBD2. This CDR3 region has 14 residues. The CDR3 sequence: CTSRLAGGTDTQYF. The CDR3 nucleotides are TGTACCAGCAGGTTAGCGGGTGGCACAGATACGCAATATTTT.

To note about this clonotype: The germline gene is not matched at one end of the junction; a read error may be the cause. In DNA, the CDR3 is TGTGCCAGCAGCTTTACCGGGACAAGAAACAATGAGCGGTCCTTC. It yields the protein CASSFTGTRNNERSF. J is TRBJ2-1 and V is TRBV11-1, with a possible D match to TRBD1 (6 bases). CDR3 length: 15 amino acids. CDR1 and CDR2 (germline): SGHAT, FQDESV (reference sequence).

As regards this clonotype: One end of the junction varies from germline; a read error may be responsible. This chain links TRBV19 with TRBJ2-4; either TRBD1 or TRBD2 may fit D (5 bases each). This CDR3 contains 15 residues. Germline V lookup: CDR1 LNHDA, CDR2 SQIVND (reference sequence). CDR3 nucleotides: TGTACCAGTAGTATCGGGGCTTACCTGGGGAACATTCAGTACTTC. Protein sequence: CTSSIGAYLGNIQYF.

This clonotype appeared a few times. This may be a read error, as it is one base from a much larger clone. The rearrangement links TRBV6-1 to TRBJ1-5; D is possibly TRBD1 (5 bases). In germline, CDR1 is MNHNS, CDR2 SASEGT. The CDR3 is made up of 15 amino acids. The V gene lost 3 bases and the J gene lost 8 bases, with 17 bases spanning the gap. Here the CDR3 DNA reads TGTGCCAGCAGTGACGCGGCCAGGGTGGGTGAGCCCCAGCATTTT. Its protein is CASSDAARVGEPQHF.

Points on this clonotype: The CDR3 does not end in the conserved phenylalanine or tryptophan, so this is likely a read error. Because the CDR3's place on the DNA is in doubt, the DNA is left out and the CDR3 is given as listed by TCRdb. The J gene is TRBJ2-7, the V gene TRBV6-5. Ends included, the CDR3 has 13 residues. CDR1 and CDR2 from the germline V gene are MNHEY and SVGAGI. Here the CDR3 reads CASRSWELDEQYL.

This clonotype was counted between two and nine times. A much bigger clone sits one base away, suggesting this may be a read error. The genes are TRBV30 and TRBJ2-2; 9 nucleotides agree with TRBD1. Germline V gives CDR1 GTSNPN, CDR2 SVGIG (reference sequence). CDR3 length: 15 residues. For the CDR3, the DNA is TGTGCCTGGAGTTACCGGGACAGGGTTACCGGGGAGCCGTTTTTT. It translates to CAWSYRDRVTGEPFF. Looking up the rest from reference TRBV30 and TRBJ2-2 gives the full variable domain: SQTIHQWPATLVQPVGSPLSLECTVEGTSNPNLYWYRQAAGRGLQLLFYSVGIGQISSEVPQNLSASRPQDRQFILSSKKLLLSDSGFYLCAWSYRDRVTGEPFFGEGSRLTVL.

This clonotype was detected ten times or more. This chain uses TRBV10-3 with TRBJ2-7; D remains ambiguous. This CDR3 has 14 residues. Per germline, CDR1 ENHRY and CDR2 SYGVKD. V was trimmed by 6 bases and J by 0 bases, leaving 12 bases between them. In DNA, the CDR3 is TGTGCCATCAGCACAGTGACGATCTCCTACGAGCAGTACTTC. Its translation: CAISTVTISYEQYF.

With respect to this clonotype: Being one base from a much bigger clone, this may be a read error. V is TRBV10-2 and J is TRBJ1-5; D not certain. Trimming shortened V by 0 bases and J by 2 bases, and 8 bases separated the two germline ends. The CDR3 has 15 amino acids. From germline, CDR1 is WSHSY and CDR2 SAAADI. The DNA for the CDR3 is TGCGCCAGCAGTGAGTCGACTCTTGGCAATCAGCCCCAGCATTTT. Translating gives CASSESTLGNQPQHF.